One and the same sample provided the 21 T cell receptor beta chains below, sequenced in a study of OX40 agonist ivuxolimab in advanced cancers. Repertoires were generated with immunoSEQ multiplex PCR, while TCRdb's copy carries only in-frame clones and drops some. The table records tens of thousands of clones, roughly 80% of them present only once. The material sequenced was CD4+ or CD8+ T cells sorted from blood, taken in a trial of the OX40 agonist ivuxolimab. These TCRs come from an adult with an advanced solid tumor such as melanoma, head and neck, liver or kidney cancer.

The chain employs TRBV5-8 and TRBJ2-7, with TRBD1 matching over 7 bases. Germline CDR1 and CDR2: SGHTS and YDEGEE. The CDR3 length is 15 residues. J was trimmed by 3 bases and V by 0 bases; bases with no gene match: 6. The CDR3, as DNA: TGTGCCAGCAGCTTGGAGGGGACAGTCTTCTACGAGCAGTACTTC. Protein: CASSLEGTVFYEQYF.

The chain is built from TRBV30 and TRBJ2-3; the match to TRBD2 covers 7 bases. Trimming took 3 bases from V and 7 from J; bases not matched to a gene: 7. The length of the CDR3 is 13 residues. The germline CDR1 and CDR2 sequences are GTSNPN and SVGIG (reference sequence). CDR3 nucleotide sequence: TGTGCCTGGAGCGGGGGGTTCAGGAATACGCAGTATTTT. Encoded protein: CAWSGGFRNTQYF.

This clone appeared a few times. The gene calls are TRBV5-1 and TRBJ2-5, with TRBD2 identical over 14 bases. TRBJ2-7 explains the end of the DNA better; the J call may be wrong. This CDR3 is built from 16 residues. Looked up from germline, CDR1 is SGHRS and CDR2 is YFSETQ. The CDR3 sequence: CASSSILGLAGVEQYF. The CDR3 region has the DNA TGCGCCAGCAGCTCCATCTTGGGACTAGCGGGAGTCGAGCAGTACTTC.

This rearrangement joins TRBV18 to TRBJ1-1; D is undetermined. V was pared by 4 bases and J by 0 bases, with 6 bases between. Germline V gives CDR1 KGHSH, CDR2 LQKENI. The CDR3 spans 13 residues. CDR3 residues: CASSRDMNTEAFF. The CDR3 DNA is TGTGCCAGCTCACGTGACATGAACACTGAAGCTTTCTTT.

This sequence joins TRBV19 and TRBJ2-7; no firm D call. Germline-derived CDR1 and CDR2 are LNHDA and SQIVND (reference sequence). V lost 1 base to trimming and J lost 2 bases, with 6 bases between them. CDR3 size: 13 residues. The CDR3 nucleotides read TGTGCCAGTAGTATAGGGACGGCCTACGAGCAGTACTTC. The encoded protein is CASSIGTAYEQYF. The entire variable domain, with the rest obtained from reference TRBV19 and TRBJ2-7, is as follows: DGGITQSPKYLFRKEGQNVTLSCEQNLNHDAMYWYRQDPGQGLRLIYYSQIVNDFQKGDIAEGYSVSREKKESFPLTVTSAQKNPTAFYLCASSIGTAYEQYFGPGTRLTVT.

The rearrangement uses TRBV5-5 and TRBJ1-1, with 7 bases matching TRBD1. This CDR3 has 15 amino acids. Germline V gives CDR1 SGHKS, CDR2 YYEKEE (reference sequence). The ends lost 4 bases at V and 11 bases at J; junction bases unmatched: 17. DNA of the CDR3: TGTGCCAGCAGCCCGCTGGACAGGTTAACCCCCTTGGCTTTCTTT. Protein sequence: CASSPLDRLTPLAFF.

The chain uses TRBV2 and TRBJ2-3; 12 positions agree with TRBD1. The CDR3 sequence is 15 residues long. Germline CDR1 reads SNHLY; CDR2 reads FYNNEI. The V segment lost 5 bases and the J segment 1 base; nucleotides outside the gene matches: 1. The CDR3 sequence: CASSRDRGRTDTQYF. CDR3 bases: TGTGCCAGCAGTCGGGACAGGGGGCGCACAGATACGCAGTATTTT.

The chain uses TRBV18 and TRBJ1-2; D unresolved. The germline V gene encodes CDR1 KGHSH and CDR2 LQKENI. This CDR3 has 14 residues. V lost 2 bases and J lost 8, with 15 bases in between. CDR3 in amino acids: CASSPDRGRGGYTF. In DNA, the CDR3 is TGTGCCAGCTCACCAGATCGGGGTCGGGGAGGCTACACCTTC.

The rearrangement joins TRBV30 to TRBJ2-1; 7 nucleotides line up with TRBD2. Germline V CDR1 and CDR2: GTSNPN, SVGIG (reference sequence). The CDR3 runs 11 residues. With V trimmed by 2 bases and J by 8 bases, 0 bases remained unmatched. The CDR3 DNA follows: TGTGCCTGGAGTAGCGGGGATGAGCAGTTCTTC. This codes for CAWSSGDEQFF.

V gene TRBV19 combines with J gene TRBJ2-1, with 9 bases lining up with TRBD2. Losses at the gene ends were 1 base for V and 3 bases for J; bases not matched to a gene: 7. Germline V gene data show CDR1 as LNHDA and CDR2 as SQIVND (reference sequence). The CDR3 totals 17 residues. As DNA, the CDR3 is TGTGCCAGTAGTATAGGTTCTAGCGGGGCGCTCTACAATGAGCAGTTCTTC. Translating it yields CASSIGSSGALYNEQFF.

This clone appeared a few times. The rearrangement joins TRBV6-1 to TRBJ1-1; D not resolved. Trimming pared 10 bases from V and 3 bases from J, leaving 15 bases between. The germline gives CDR1 MNHNS, CDR2 SASEGT. The CDR3 contains 13 residues. CDR3 residues: CAIRLGKDTEAFF. In nucleotides, the CDR3 is TGTGCCATAAGGCTGGGGAAAGACACTGAAGCTTTCTTT.

Worth noting for this clone: The DNA is omitted, as the CDR3 cannot be located on it reliably, and the CDR3 follows TCRdb's listing. The V gene is TRBV21-1, the J gene TRBJ2-3; the table gives TRBD2 as D, unverified against the DNA. TRBV21-1 is a listed pseudogene. The CDR3 is 18 amino acids long, termini counted. CDR3 in amino acids: CGCASSKARAVHTDTQYF.

The genes are TRBV9 and TRBJ2-5; the match to TRBD2 covers 9 bases. Trimming took 0 bases from V and 4 from J; bases not matched to a gene: 7. CDR1 and CDR2 (germline): SGDLS, YYNGEE. The CDR3 is 16 amino acids. The CDR3, as DNA: TGTGCCAGCAGCGTAGCCGGAGTAGCGGGAGTAGAGACCCAGTACTTC. This codes for CASSVAGVAGVETQYF.

The chain is built from TRBV7-8 and TRBJ2-2; no clear D gene. In germline, CDR1 is SGHVS, CDR2 FQNEAQ. Trimming stripped 3 bases from V and 1 base from J, with 9 bases between. The CDR3 length is 15 residues. The CDR3 nucleotides are TGTGCCAGCAGCTTCCGTGGTAGGAACACCGGGGAGCTGTTTTTT. Its translation: CASSFRGRNTGELFF.

The CDR3 loop is CASSYSYSSGNTIYF. The CDR3 DNA reads TGTGCCAGCAGTTACTCGTACTCCTCTGGAAACACCATATATTTT. The chain recombines TRBV6-5 with TRBJ1-3; D is unclear. The CDR3 has 15 amino acids. The germline gives CDR1 MNHEY, CDR2 SVGAGI. The germline V and J ends were trimmed by 0 bases and 0 bases, with 6 bases remaining between them.

The chain is built from TRBV25-1 and TRBJ1-1; D unclear. The CDR3 contains 14 residues. Trimming stripped 2 bases from V and 4 bases from J, with 11 bases between. CDR1 is MGHDK and CDR2 is SYGVNS in the germline V gene. The CDR3 nucleotides are TGTGCCAGCAGTGAAAATAGGGATGGCACTGAAGCTTTCTTT. Residues: CASSENRDGTEAFF.

The chain links TRBV14 to TRBJ2-5; 7 bases align to TRBD2. CDR1 and CDR2 from the germline V gene are SGHDN and FVKESK. The V gene end was trimmed by 7 bases and the J gene end by 2 bases; junction bases not matched to a gene: 4. The CDR3 spans 13 residues. CDR3 DNA sequence: TGTGCCAGCACCTTTAGCGGGCAAGAGACCCAGTACTTC. Its protein is CASTFSGQETQYF.

The chain links TRBV21-1 to TRBJ2-7; whether TRBD2, the table's D call, matches the DNA was not checked. TRBV21-1 is described as a pseudogene. The CDR3 extends over 18 amino acids. The CDR3 sequence is CASSPRYPRNGERYEQYF. The DNA of the CDR3 is TGTGCCAGCAGCCCCCGCTACCCACGGAACGGAGAGAGATACGAGCAGTACTTC.

The rearrangement joins TRBV6-1 to TRBJ2-3; tentative D call: TRBD2 (6 bases). Deletions cut 4 bases from V and 2 bases from J, with 10 bases between. The CDR3 is 14 amino acids. Per germline, CDR1 MNHNS and CDR2 SASEGT. Written as DNA, the CDR3 is TGTGCCAGCAGTGGGGGACTGAACACAGATACGCAGTATTTT. Its translation: CASSGGLNTDTQYF.

The chain has TRBV27 and TRBJ2-2, with D perhaps matching TRBD1 (5 bases). Per the germline V gene, CDR1 is MNHEY and CDR2 is SMNVEV (reference sequence). Deletions cut 7 bases from V and 7 bases from J, with 25 bases between. CDR3 length: 17 amino acids. The CDR3 DNA follows: TGTGCCAGCAATCGAAACCCTTTAGGCAGGGCAGGCGGGGAGCTGTTTTTT. Protein product: CASNRNPLGRAGGELFF.

This clone was recorded a few times. The rearrangement uses TRBV4-3 and TRBJ1-2, with unresolved D. Germline V lookup: CDR1 LGHNA, CDR2 YSLEER. V dropped 0 bases and J dropped 4 bases, with 9 bases sitting between them. The CDR3 runs 14 residues. Here the CDR3 reads CASSQEAEAYGYTF. CDR3 DNA: TGCGCCAGCAGCCAAGAAGCAGAAGCCTATGGCTACACCTTC.